A selection of T cell receptor beta chains follows, all from one sample in a study of OX40 agonist ivuxolimab in advanced cancers. The data were produced by immunoSEQ multiplex PCR, yet TCRdb's version contains in-frame clones alone and is incomplete. The profile shows about 70,000 clones, roughly 88% of them singletons. The sequencing here drew on CD4+ or CD8+ T cells sorted from blood, taken in a trial of the OX40 agonist ivuxolimab. These receptors all stem from an adult with an advanced solid tumor such as melanoma, head and neck, liver or kidney cancer. The CDR3 runs from the conserved cysteine through the conserved F or W. D genes are given only for firm matches. Only part of the rows carry a size: once, few, many, or a class if the clone is expanded.

>TRBV19|.|TRBJ1-1|.
CASTSGRKNTEAFF
TGTGCCAGTACATCGGGACGGAAGAACACTGAAGCTTTCTTT
>TRBV18|TRBD2|TRBJ2-1|.
CASSPGLALNEQFF
TGTGCCAGCTCACCGGGACTAGCCCTTAATGAGCAGTTCTTC
>TRBV29-1|.|TRBJ1-1|.
CSVGDGITEAFF
TGCAGCGTTGGGGACGGGATCACTGAAGCTTTCTTT
>TRBV6-1|TRBD1|TRBJ1-6|.
CASSVQGIWGSPLHF
TGTGCCAGCAGTGTACAGGGGATCTGGGGCTCACCCCTCCACTTT
>TRBV29-1|.|TRBJ1-3|once
CSVLDGYSGNTIYF
TGCAGCGTCCTCGACGGGTACTCTGGAAACACCATATATTTT
>TRBV11-2|.|TRBJ1-5|.
CASSLDRGATQPQHF
TGTGCCAGCAGCTTAGATCGGGGCGCTACTCAGCCCCAGCATTTT
>TRBV18|TRBD1|TRBJ1-2|.
CASSPSRDRERGSGYTF
TGTGCCAGCTCACCGTCCCGGGACAGGGAGAGGGGCAGCGGCTACACCTTC
>TRBV28|.|TRBJ2-7|.
CASSLVAYEQYF
TGTGCCAGCAGTTTAGTGGCCTACGAGCAGTACTTC
>TRBV5-1|.|TRBJ2-7|.
CASSLVPSASSSYEQYF
TGCGCCAGCAGCTTGGTCCCCTCGGCCTCTAGCTCCTACGAGCAGTACTTC
>TRBV19|TRBD2|TRBJ2-1|.
CASSIPGLAYNEQFF
TGTGCCAGTAGTATTCCGGGACTAGCCTACAATGAGCAGTTCTTC
>TRBV29-1|.|TRBJ2-7|.
CSGGTANYEQYF
TGCAGCGGTGGAACGGCGAACTACGAGCAGTACTTC
>TRBV5-1|.|TRBJ2-2|.
CASSLAGELFF
TGCGCCAGCAGCTTAGCAGGGGAGCTGTTTTTT
>TRBV6-6|TRBD1|TRBJ1-2|once
CASSYSSGQDGYTF
TGTGCCAGCAGTTACTCGTCTGGACAGGATGGCTACACCTTC
>TRBV27|.|TRBJ1-5|.
CASSSGLQPQHF
TGTGCCAGCAGTTCCGGGCTCCAGCCCCAGCATTTT
>TRBV28|.|TRBJ1-1|.
CASEGGAPPAFF
TGTGCCAGCGAGGGGGGGGCCCCGCCCGCTTTCTTT
>TRBV7-2|.|TRBJ1-2|.
CASSDRSGDVDGYTF
TGTGCCAGCAGCGATCGGTCAGGGGATGTTGATGGCTACACCTTC
>TRBV5-4|TRBD2|TRBJ2-3|once
CASSFLTGGGTDTQYF
TGTGCCAGCAGCTTCTTAACGGGAGGGGGCACAGATACGCAGTATTTT
>TRBV6-1|.|TRBJ2-3|once
CASSERRGEADTQYF
TGTGCCAGCTCCGAGAGGAGGGGGGAGGCAGATACGCAGTATTTT
>TRBV28|.|TRBJ1-2|.
CASSLKGPYGYTF
TGTGCCAGCAGTTTAAAGGGTCCCTATGGCTACACCTTC
>TRBV6-5|TRBD1|TRBJ1-4|few
CAGRGISTNEKLFF
TGTGCCGGCAGGGGGATCTCAACTAATGAAAAACTGTTTTTT
>TRBV28|.|TRBJ1-1|.
CASSSPSGADTEAFF
TGTGCCAGCAGTTCACCCTCGGGGGCAGACACTGAAGCTTTCTTT